What follows describes a single TCR beta chain. V was trimmed by 5 bases and J by 6 bases, leaving 23 bases between them. CDR1 and CDR2 (germline): DFQATT, SNEGSKA (reference sequence). The CDR3 consists of 16 residues. RNA served as the template for amplifying TCR beta CDR3 regions. A first-round RT-PCR used HTBI primers, followed by a second-round multiplex PCR. In TCRdb, the multiplex PCR reads were re-called with MiXCR into one record per CDR3 protein. The data hold about 740,000 distinct CDR3 sequences, with approximately 40% observed a single time. An approximately 10 ml volume of fresh peripheral blood provided the PBMCs. These data originate in a study of Graves' ophthalmopathy and Graves' hyperthyroidism.

The sequence was obtained from an adult man with Graves' ophthalmopathy. The sample consisted of peripheral blood. The chain carries TRBV20-1 and TRBJ1-5; weak D call: TRBD1 (5 bases). CDR3: CSAQISKLGGFQPQHF. CDR3 coding DNA: TGCAGTGCTCAAATCTCCAAGTTGGGGGGGTTTCAGCCCCAGCATTTT.